These T cell receptor beta chains were read from a single sample in a study of radiotherapy plus CTLA-4 blockade in lung cancer. Generated by immunoSEQ multiplex PCR, the TCRdb table keeps only in-frame clones and is missing some. Found here are nearly 110,000 clones, about 84% of them singletons; the top ten hold roughly 2.5%. The sample here was peripheral blood, taken from a patient treated with radiotherapy plus ipilimumab. Every receptor here comes from a human donor with non-small cell lung cancer that progressed on radiotherapy plus ipilimumab. Some clones in this sample may be carry-over from other donors' samples. CDR3s include the opening cysteine and the closing phenylalanine or tryptophan. A D gene is named only where the DNA matches it firmly. Some rows mark clone size as missing; the rest say once, few, many or name a class of expanded clone.

v_gene	d_gene	abundance	j_gene	CDR3aa	CDR3nt
TRBV11-2	.	once	TRBJ1-6	CASSLEPNSPLHF	TGTGCCAGCAGCTTAGAGCCTAATTCACCCCTCCACTTT
TRBV5-1	TRBD1	few	TRBJ1-1	CASSLGQGMNTEAFF	TGCGCCAGCAGCTTGGGACAGGGGATGAACACTGAAGCTTTCTTT
TRBV18	.	.	TRBJ2-7	CASSRNRDGTYEQYF	TGTGCCAGCTCACGCAACCGGGACGGAACCTACGAGCAGTACTTC
TRBV11-1	.	.	TRBJ1-1	CASSANMNTEAFF	TGTGCCAGCAGCGCCAATATGAACACTGAAGCTTTCTTT
TRBV6-4	TRBD1	.	TRBJ1-5	CASSEGTGVNQPQHF	TGTGCCAGCAGTGAAGGGACAGGGGTCAATCAGCCCCAGCATTTT
TRBV2	TRBD1	.	TRBJ2-5	CASSEYRGLWETQYF	TGTGCCAGCAGTGAATACAGGGGGCTTTGGGAGACCCAGTACTTC
TRBV28	.	.	TRBJ1-1	CASSFFTEAFF	TGTGCCAGCAGTTTTTTCACTGAAGCTTTCTTT
TRBV10-3	.	once	TRBJ2-5	CAISVGSPAETQYF	TGTGCCATCAGTGTAGGTTCCCCGGCAGAGACCCAGTACTTC
TRBV6-1	.	.	TRBJ2-1	CASSEFTRLVYNEQFF	TGTGCCAGCAGTGAATTTACGAGACTGGTATACAATGAGCAGTTCTTC
TRBV7-3	.	.	TRBJ2-3	CASSLGLLDTQYF	TGTGCCAGCAGCTTAGGGTTGCTGGATACGCAGTATTTT
TRBV5-4	.	.	TRBJ1-2	CASSFLRANYGYTF	TGTGCCAGCAGCTTTCTCAGGGCTAACTATGGCTACACCTTC
TRBV10-3	.	.	TRBJ2-7	CAISEDPWEQYF	TGTGCCATCAGTGAAGACCCCTGGGAGCAGTACTTC
TRBV27	.	.	TRBJ1-1	CASSLGRNTEAFF	TGTGCCAGCAGTCTAGGGAGGAACACTGAAGCTTTCTTT
TRBV9	.	.	TRBJ2-1	CASSATLSSYNEQFF	TGTGCCAGCAGCGCAACTCTAAGCTCCTACAATGAGCAGTTCTTC
TRBV5-6	.	once	TRBJ2-7	CASSLGLTPYEQYF	TGTGCCAGCAGCTTGGGACTAACCCCCTACGAGCAGTACTTC